Listed here are 27 T cell receptor beta chains from one sample, sequenced in a study of T cell clonality in common variable immunodeficiency. Profiling relied on immunoSEQ multiplex PCR, and the TCRdb table lists in-frame clones only, not all of them. The table lists 15,000 to 20,000 clones, with no singletons. Study findings and constraints: Reportedly, TCR beta sequences from common variable immunodeficiency showed fewer deletions and N-nucleotide insertions.

These receptors lack a known antigen. Sequencing used peripheral blood mononuclear cells. All receptors derive from a human donor with common variable immunodeficiency.

This clone was recorded many times. The read ends 3 residues early relative to the CDR3; the germline J gene fills the gap. The V and J genes are TRBV5-1 and TRBJ2-3; D possibly corresponds to TRBD1 (5 bases). Trimming left V 5 bases short and J 4 bases short, with 11 bases between. The germline gives CDR1 SGHRS, CDR2 YFSETQ. This CDR3 is 13 amino acids long. The sequenced CDR3 bases are TGCGCCAGCAGTAGCAGGGCCGCAGATACG. Residues: CASSSRAADT. The CDR3 reads in full as CASSSRAADTQYF.

This clone has more than one count but fewer than ten. The CDR3 end falls 3 residues outside the read, so it is completed with the germline J gene. The rearrangement joins TRBV6-1 to TRBJ2-7; tentatively, D is TRBD1 (5 bases). This CDR3 is built from 15 residues. The germline gives CDR1 MNHNS, CDR2 SASEGT. V was trimmed by 0 bases and J by 4 bases, leaving 13 bases between them. The DNA read from the CDR3 is TGTGCCAGCAGTGAAGCGACCAGGGTAAGGTACGAG. Translation: CASSEATRVRYE. The CDR3, in full, reads CASSEATRVRYEQYF.

Comments on this clone: Sequencing ends 3 residues short of the CDR3 end; the germline J gene provides the rest. The V call is TRBV18, the J call TRBJ1-5; perhaps TRBD1 as D (6 bases). There are 16 residues in the CDR3. The germline V gene encodes CDR1 KGHSH and CDR2 LQKENI. The V gene lost 2 bases and the J gene lost 7 bases, with 18 bases spanning the gap. The CDR3 loop reads CASSPDTGTFAQPQHF. The sequenced CDR3 bases are TGTGCCAGCTCACCAGATACCGGGACATTCGCCCAGCCC.

As to this clone: The CDR3 end falls 3 residues outside the read, so it is completed with the germline J gene. The chain joins TRBV5-1 to TRBJ1-2; D might be TRBD1 (6 bases). The CDR3 length is 15 residues. V was cut by 0 bases and J by 3 bases, with 12 bases left in between. The germline gives CDR1 SGHRS, CDR2 YFSETQ. The CDR3 DNA, read in part, is TGCGCCAGCAGCTTGGACAGGGTCAATCACTATGGC. Encoded protein: CASSLDRVNHYG. The entire CDR3 reads CASSLDRVNHYGYTF.

In its sample, this clone was seen many times. Coverage ceases 3 residues before the CDR3 finishes, and the germline J gene fills in the end. This chain joins TRBV28 and TRBJ1-4; 9 nucleotides agree with TRBD1. Trimming took 8 bases from V and 5 from J; bases not matched to a gene: 0. The CDR3 totals 12 residues. In germline, CDR1 is MDHEN, CDR2 SYDVKM. CDR3 loop: CASGTGNEKLFF. CDR3 bases read: TGTGCCAGCGGGACAGGGAATGAAAAA. Full variable domain (outside the CDR3, taken from reference TRBV28 and TRBJ1-4): DVKVTQSSRYLVKRTGEKVFLECVQDMDHENMFWYRQDPGLGLRLIYFSYDVKMKEKGDIPEGYSVSREKKERFSLILESASTNQTSMYLCASGTGNEKLFFGSGTQLSVL.

This clone was counted a few times. From the germline J gene comes the end of the CDR3, since the read stops 3 residues before it. The V call is TRBV20-1, the J call TRBJ1-5; 9 bases are shared with TRBD1. The trim removed 6 bases at V and 4 bases at J, leaving 1 base unmatched. The CDR3 is 12 amino acids. From germline, CDR1 is DFQATT and CDR2 SNEGSKA (reference sequence). CDR3 amino acids: CSADRGNQPQHF. The part of the CDR3 DNA that was read is TGCAGTGCCGACAGGGGGAATCAGCCC.

This clone has a count of ten or more. The read terminates 3 residues before the CDR3 end, so the remaining end is supplied by the germline J gene. This chain uses TRBV5-6 with TRBJ2-1, with D hard to call. The CDR3 sequence is 15 residues long. V lost 4 bases and J lost 0, with 11 bases in between. Germline V gene data show CDR1 as SGHDT and CDR2 as YYEEEE. CDR3 residues: CASSSSWFSYNEQFF. Partial CDR3 DNA: TGTGCCAGCAGCAGTAGCTGGTTCTCCTACAATGAG.

This clone counts as medium-sized. The read stops 3 residues short of the end of the CDR3; the missing end is completed from the germline J gene. The chain combines TRBV5-1 with TRBJ2-3; TRBD1 agrees at 9 bases. V shed 4 bases and J 0 bases; nucleotides not matched to a gene: 6. The CDR3 has 16 residues. Germline lookup yields CDR1 SGHRS and CDR2 YFSETQ. CDR3 loop: CASSQQGATSTDTQYF. The covered CDR3 bases are TGCGCCAGCAGCCAACAGGGGGCAACTAGCACAGATACG.

This clone was detected only a few times. The read gets to within 3 residues of the CDR3 end, and the germline J gene fills in the rest. The chain joins TRBV7-9 to TRBJ1-4, with D uncertain. Per the germline V gene, CDR1 is SEHNR and CDR2 is FQNEAQ (reference sequence). Trimming cost V 2 bases and J 7 bases, with 8 bases left between them. The CDR3 is 13 amino acids. Partial CDR3 DNA: TGTGCCAGCAGCTTACTGAGCGGTGAAAAA. Protein sequence: CASSLLSGEK. The entire CDR3 sequence reads CASSLLSGEKLFF.

This clone was seen a handful of times. The sequenced fragment ends 3 residues before the CDR3 boundary, so the rest is inferred from the germline J gene. The V gene is TRBV7-9, the J gene TRBJ2-5; 8 positions agree with TRBD2. Germline lookup yields CDR1 SEHNR and CDR2 FQNEAQ (reference sequence). This CDR3 region has 14 residues. V gave up 5 bases and J gave up 4 bases; unmatched junction bases: 6. The CDR3 loop reads CASSLSGSGETQYF. The covered CDR3 bases are TGTGCCAGCAGCCTAAGCGGGAGTGGAGAGACC.

A note on this clone: The observed sequence ends 3 residues before the CDR3 terminus, with the missing tail filled in from the germline J gene. The chain couples TRBV18 to TRBJ1-1; TRBD1 matches 9 bases. Germline trimming cut 4 bases from V and 3 bases from J; bases unmatched to any gene: 0. There are 13 residues in the CDR3. Per the germline V gene, CDR1 is KGHSH and CDR2 is LQKENI. The CDR3 is CASSRDRDTEAFF. CDR3 DNA, as far as it was read: TGTGCCAGCTCACGGGACAGGGACACTGAA.

CDR3 protein: CASSISPPIAGGPGETQYF. CDR3 DNA, as far as it was read: TGTGCCAGTAGTATCTCACCACCTATAGCGGGAGGACCGGGGGAGACC. The rearrangement joins TRBV19 to TRBJ2-5, with TRBD2 identical over 10 bases. With the read ending 3 residues before the CDR3 end, the germline J gene is used to fill in that end. The CDR3 has 19 residues. V dropped 3 bases and J dropped 5; count of bases not matched to a gene: 18. CDR1 LNHDA and CDR2 SQIVND come from the germline V gene (reference sequence). Full variable domain (outside the CDR3, taken from reference TRBV19 and TRBJ2-5): DGGITQSPKYLFRKEGQNVTLSCEQNLNHDAMYWYRQDPGQGLRLIYYSQIVNDFQKGDIAEGYSVSREKKESFPLTVTSAQKNPTAFYLCASSISPPIAGGPGETQYFGPGTRLLVL.

There are a few counts of this clone. The read ends 3 residues shy of where the CDR3 ends; the end is completed using the germline J gene. J is TRBJ2-5 and V is TRBV6-2 or TRBV6-3; TRBD1 agrees at 9 bases. Trimming took 7 bases from V and 3 from J; bases not matched to a gene: 9. Germline values: CDR1 MNHEY, CDR2 SVGEGT. This CDR3 has 15 residues. Here the CDR3 reads CASNNIRDREETQYF. Partial CDR3 DNA: TGTGCCAGCAATAATATACGGGACAGGGAAGAGACC.

In its sample, this clone was seen a few times. The read terminates 3 residues before the CDR3 end, so the remaining end is supplied by the germline J gene. V usage is TRBV6-2 or TRBV6-3 and J usage is TRBJ1-1; D is uncertain. Germline V CDR1 and CDR2: MNHEY, SVGEGT. CDR3 length equals 14 residues. Deletions cut 4 bases from V and 4 bases from J, with 13 bases between. CDR3 amino acids: CASSLQGPITEAFF. The CDR3 DNA, read in part, is TGTGCCAGCAGTTTGCAAGGGCCGATCACTGAA.

Regarding this clone: The read ends 3 residues shy of where the CDR3 ends; the end is completed using the germline J gene. This chain joins TRBV2 and TRBJ1-6; no reliable D call. V lost 3 bases to trimming and J lost 9 bases, with 15 bases between them. CDR1 and CDR2 from the germline V gene are SNHLY and FYNNEI. The CDR3 runs 15 residues. Incomplete CDR3 DNA: TGTGCCAGCAGTGAGCGCAGGTCTACATCTTCACCC. This sequence encodes CASSERRSTSSP. The full CDR3 protein is CASSERRSTSSPLHF.

This clone was seen a handful of times. The read falls 3 residues short of the CDR3 end, and the missing part is taken from the germline J gene. J is TRBJ1-2 and V is TRBV19; D perhaps matches TRBD1 (5 bases). Trimming removed 2 bases from V and 2 bases from J, with 15 bases in between. CDR1 LNHDA and CDR2 SQIVND come from the germline V gene (reference sequence). CDR3 length equals 16 residues. CDR3 amino acids: CASSITDTMPNYGYTF. The CDR3 bases that were read are TGTGCCAGTAGTATAACGGACACCATGCCGAACTATGGC.

In this sample, this clone turned up a few times. With the read ending 3 residues before the CDR3 end, the germline J gene is used to fill in that end. This chain links TRBV18 with TRBJ1-3, with 8 nucleotides matching TRBD1. CDR1 is KGHSH, CDR2 LQKENI, per germline. The CDR3 runs to 15 residues. The V gene end was trimmed by 3 bases and the J gene end by 7 bases; junction bases not matched to a gene: 8. The CDR3 region is CASSPLQGARNTIYF. The CDR3 bases that were read are TGTGCCAGCTCACCTCTGCAGGGGGCGCGGAACACC.

On this clone: The read comes to an end 3 residues before the CDR3 does, leaving the germline J gene to fill in the end. This chain connects TRBV19 to TRBJ2-1, with TRBD1 identical over 10 bases. The CDR3 runs to 17 residues. Germline V gene data show CDR1 as LNHDA and CDR2 as SQIVND (reference sequence). V shed 6 bases, J shed 7 bases, and the junction held 15 bases outside the gene matches. The CDR3 DNA, read in part, is TGTGCCAGTAGACGATCCACCGGGACAGGGGTCAGTAATGAG. Amino acids: CASRRSTGTGVSNE. The entire CDR3 protein reads CASRRSTGTGVSNEQFF.

There are many counts of this clone. The read halts 3 residues ahead of the CDR3 end, with the missing end drawn from the germline J gene. The chain uses TRBV7-9 and TRBJ1-5; D may be TRBD1 (6 bases). The germline V gene encodes CDR1 SEHNR and CDR2 FQNEAQ (reference sequence). V was trimmed by 1 base and J by 5 bases, leaving 9 bases between them. The CDR3 runs 14 residues. Incomplete CDR3 DNA: TGTGCCAGCAGCTTAGTGGGGGCCGATCAGCCC. Amino acid sequence: CASSLVGADQP. The full CDR3 protein reads CASSLVGADQPQHF.

Concerning this clone: The read terminates 3 residues ahead of where the CDR3 ends, so the germline J gene completes it. The chain recombines TRBV5-1 with TRBJ1-4; 9 bases match TRBD1. From germline, CDR1 is SGHRS and CDR2 YFSETQ. The CDR3 extends over 18 amino acids. The junction had 10 bases not matched to a gene; V was cut back by 4 bases and J by 0 bases. CDR3 bases read: TGCGCCAGCAGCCTGCTGGGACAGGGACTTGCAACTAATGAAAAA. The encoded protein is CASSLLGQGLATNEK. The entire CDR3 is CASSLLGQGLATNEKLFF.

This clone was observed many times. The read finishes 3 residues shy of the CDR3 end, and the germline J gene is used to complete it. J is TRBJ2-3 and V is TRBV29-1; weak D call: TRBD2 (6 bases). Germline V gene sequence: CDR1 SQVTM, CDR2 ANQGSEA. The V gene lost 6 bases and the J gene lost 2 bases, with 15 bases spanning the gap. The CDR3 runs 14 residues. CDR3 bases read: TGCAGCGTAGCTGTAATAGCGGACACAGATACG. The encoded protein is CSVAVIADTDT. Given in full, the CDR3 is CSVAVIADTDTQYF.

The CDR3 bases that were read are TGTGCCAGCAGTGTTACAGGGGGTCAGGCTGAA. Encoded protein: CASSVTGGQAE. The whole CDR3 sequence reads CASSVTGGQAEAFF. This chain uses TRBV2 with TRBJ1-1, with 8 bases identical to TRBD1. The read is 3 residues too short to cover the CDR3 end, so that end is filled in from the germline J gene. Trimming took 4 bases from V and 6 from J; bases not matched to a gene: 7. Germline CDR1 SNHLY, CDR2 FYNNEI. This CDR3 region has 14 residues.

This clone was observed a handful of times. The read terminates 3 residues before the CDR3 end, so the remaining end is supplied by the germline J gene. The rearrangement joins TRBV14 to TRBJ2-5; 8 bases agree with TRBD2. With V trimmed by 4 bases and J by 5 bases, 9 bases remained unmatched. The CDR3 runs 15 residues. The germline CDR1 and CDR2 sequences are SGHDN and FVKESK. Partial CDR3 DNA: TGTGCCAGCAGCCTGCCGGGACTAGTGAGGGAGACC. It specifies CASSLPGLVRET. The whole CDR3 protein is CASSLPGLVRETQYF.

On this clone: Read coverage stops 3 residues before the CDR3 terminus; the germline J gene supplies the remainder. J is TRBJ1-1 and V is TRBV2; weak D call: TRBD1 (5 bases). The CDR3 covers 17 residues. V was pared by 6 bases and J by 1 base, with 21 bases between. The germline CDR1 and CDR2 sequences are SNHLY and FYNNEI. The CDR3 bases that were read are TGTGCCAGCAGAGGGGTCGTGAATTCGGGGGAGAACACTGAA. As protein: CASRGVVNSGENTE. The complete CDR3 protein is CASRGVVNSGENTEAFF.

This clone appeared many times. CDR3 sequence: CASSSWTSGSEQYF. The sequenced CDR3 bases are TGTGCCAGCAGCTCTTGGACTAGCGGAAGCGAG. The chain joins TRBV7-2 to TRBJ2-7; 10 bases are a match to TRBD2. The observed sequence ends 3 residues before the CDR3 terminus, with the missing tail filled in from the germline J gene. V shed 4 bases and J 6 bases; nucleotides not matched to a gene: 6. The CDR3 consists of 14 residues. Germline CDR1 reads SGHTA; CDR2 reads FQGNSA.

In the case of this clone: The sequence runs out 3 residues before the end of the CDR3; the remainder is reconstructed from the germline J gene. The chain is built from TRBV7-6 and TRBJ2-1; 7 bases are a match to TRBD2. The CDR3 sequence is 15 residues long. J was trimmed by 9 bases and V by 6 bases; bases with no gene match: 14. CDR1 and CDR2 (germline): SGHVS, FNYEAQ. The CDR3 DNA, read in part, is TGTGCCAGCAGTCGCGGGAGTTTGGTCTCGGGTGAG. Its translation: CASSRGSLVSGE. The full CDR3 reads CASSRGSLVSGEQFF.

About this clone: Coverage ceases 3 residues before the CDR3 finishes, and the germline J gene fills in the end. V gene TRBV20-1 combines with J gene TRBJ2-1; 11 positions agree with TRBD2. The CDR3 runs 18 residues. J lost 7 bases, V lost 0 bases, and 14 bases had no gene match. Germline V gives CDR1 DFQATT, CDR2 SNEGSKA (reference sequence). This CDR3 reads CSARDRPLLAGEKNEQFF. The covered CDR3 bases are TGCAGTGCTAGAGATCGGCCCCTACTAGCGGGAGAGAAGAATGAG.